One sample yielded the 11 T cell receptor beta chains listed below, sequenced in a study of T-cell reconstitution after alpha-beta-depleted transplantation in children. The TCRbeta library incorporated unique molecular identifiers. From the PCR reads, TCRdb called clonotypes with MiXCR, one entry per CDR3 protein. Of 70,000 or so distinct CDR3 sequences in the sample, approximately 11% were seen once. The sample in question was PBMCs, obtained before TCRalphabeta/CD19-depleted stem cell transplant. The receptors originated from a boy aged 5-17 years with acute myeloid leukemia, due to receive a stem cell transplant.

This clonotype has a count of ten or more. The chain links TRBV28 to TRBJ2-5; possible D gene TRBD2, 5 bases. Germline loops: CDR1 MDHEN, CDR2 SYDVKM. The V end was cut by 2 bases, the J end by 5 bases, with 12 bases between. This CDR3 comprises 14 residues. CDR3 in amino acids: CASSLDSVVETQYF. DNA of the CDR3: TGTGCCAGCAGTTTAGATAGCGTGGTGGAGACCCAGTACTTC.

For this clonotype: A read error is possible here, since a much larger clone lies one base away. The chain is built from TRBV3-1 and TRBJ1-2; D gene uncertain. The germline gives CDR1 LGHDT, CDR2 YNNKEL (reference sequence). The CDR3 sequence is 17 residues long. CDR3 nucleotide sequence: TGTGCCACCAGCCAAGATAGAAGAGAGAGGATCAACTATGGCTACACCTTC. Translated, it gives CATSQDRRERINYGYTF.

This clonotype was seen repeatedly, ten times or more. The rearrangement uses TRBV28 and TRBJ2-7; D might be TRBD2 (5 bases). Germline V CDR1 and CDR2: MDHEN, SYDVKM. The V and J ends lost 9 bases and 5 bases respectively, with 14 bases between them. CDR3 length equals 12 residues. Here the CDR3 DNA reads TGTGCCAGTGGACTGCTTCTCCACGAGCAGTACTTC. Its protein is CASGLLLHEQYF.

Ten or more counts support this clonotype. This sequence joins TRBV7-2 and TRBJ2-5, with D possibly being TRBD1 (6 bases). V dropped 5 bases and J dropped 3 bases, with 10 bases sitting between them. The CDR3 is made up of 13 amino acids. Germline lookup yields CDR1 SGHTA and CDR2 FQGNSA. The CDR3 coding sequence is TGTGCCAGCAGCAAACAGGGAAAAGAGACCCAGTACTTC. Its translation is CASSKQGKETQYF.

This clonotype was recorded at least ten times. V is TRBV24-1 and J is TRBJ2-2; D is unresolved. Trimming left V 5 bases short and J 10 bases short, with 7 bases between. The germline V gene has CDR1 KGHDR and CDR2 SFDVKD. The CDR3 is 11 amino acids. CDR3 bases: TGTGCCACCAGTGTTGCCGCGGAGCTGTTTTTT. Its translation: CATSVAAELFF.

The table lists this clonotype with many counts. This chain uses TRBV5-1 with TRBJ2-2; D perhaps matches TRBD2 (6 bases). The CDR3 contains 18 residues. Germline-derived CDR1 and CDR2 are SGHRS and YFSETQ. Trimming cost V 2 bases and J 4 bases, with 21 bases left between them. The CDR3 spells CASSFLSGVIHRTGELFF. The CDR3 nucleotides read TGCGCCAGCAGCTTCCTATCGGGAGTAATCCATCGCACCGGGGAGCTGTTTTTT.

This clonotype was seen ten or more times. The genes are TRBV2 and TRBJ1-2; unclear D gene. There are 12 residues in the CDR3. Trimming left V 7 bases short and J 6 bases short, with 12 bases between. CDR1 SNHLY and CDR2 FYNNEI come from the germline V gene. The CDR3 is CASNTEGNGYTF. The CDR3 DNA follows: TGTGCCAGCAATACGGAGGGCAATGGCTACACCTTC.

This clonotype was recorded at least ten times. V gene TRBV12-3 or TRBV12-4 combines with J gene TRBJ2-2, with D perhaps being TRBD1 or TRBD2 (5 bases each). V shed 1 base and J shed 3 bases, with 12 bases lying between them. This CDR3 has 16 residues. CDR3 in DNA: TGTGCCAGCAGTTTAGGGGGGAGAAGGGACACCGGGGAGCTGTTTTTT. Translation: CASSLGGRRDTGELFF.

This clonotype was detected ten times or more. This sequence joins TRBV3-1 and TRBJ1-2; D is unresolved. The CDR3 contains 15 residues. V was trimmed by 0 bases and J by 8 bases, leaving 16 bases between them. Germline V lookup: CDR1 LGHDT, CDR2 YNNKEL (reference sequence). The CDR3 spells CASSQDHGFKGGYTF. DNA of the CDR3: TGTGCCAGCAGCCAAGACCACGGTTTCAAAGGAGGCTACACCTTC.

Details on this clonotype: A much larger clonotype is one base distant, so this may be a read error. V usage is TRBV5-1 and J usage is TRBJ1-5; D ambiguous. This CDR3 has 14 residues. Germline CDR1 SGHRS, CDR2 YFSETQ. CDR3 protein: CVSSLGNDNQPQHF. Written as DNA, the CDR3 is TGCGTCAGCAGCTTGGGCAACGACAATCAGCCCCAGCATTTT.

This clonotype was seen ten or more times. As DNA, the CDR3 is TGCAGTGCTAATACTCAGGGGACTCCCTACTACGAGCAGTACTTC. It codes for CSANTQGTPYYEQYF. The V gene is TRBV20-1, the J gene TRBJ2-7; D possibly matches TRBD1 or TRBD2 (6 bases each). Germline assignment: CDR1 DFQATT and CDR2 SNEGSKA (reference sequence). Trimming pared 4 bases from V and 3 bases from J, leaving 19 bases between. The CDR3 has 15 amino acids.